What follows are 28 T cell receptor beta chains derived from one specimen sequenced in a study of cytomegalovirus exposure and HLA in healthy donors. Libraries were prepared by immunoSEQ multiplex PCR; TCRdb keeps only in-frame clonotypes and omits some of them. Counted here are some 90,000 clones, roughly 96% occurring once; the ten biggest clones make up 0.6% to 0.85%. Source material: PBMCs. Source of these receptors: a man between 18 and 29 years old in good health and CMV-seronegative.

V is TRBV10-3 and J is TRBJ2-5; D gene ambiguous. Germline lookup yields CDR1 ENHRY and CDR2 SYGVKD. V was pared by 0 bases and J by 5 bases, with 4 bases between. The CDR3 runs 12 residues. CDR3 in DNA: TGTGCCATCAGTGAGTCGAGCGAGACCCAGTACTTC. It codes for CAISESSETQYF.

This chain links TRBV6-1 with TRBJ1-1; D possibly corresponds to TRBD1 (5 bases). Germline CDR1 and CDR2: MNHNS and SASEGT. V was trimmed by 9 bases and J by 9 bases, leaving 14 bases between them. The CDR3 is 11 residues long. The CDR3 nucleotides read TGTGCCAGTTCCAAGGGGTCTAAAGCTTTCTTT. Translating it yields CASSKGSKAFF.

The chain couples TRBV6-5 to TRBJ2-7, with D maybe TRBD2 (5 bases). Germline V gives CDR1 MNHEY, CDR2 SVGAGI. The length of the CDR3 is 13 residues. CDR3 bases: TGTGCTTCGCGCGAGGGCGCATCGGGCGAGCAGTACGTC. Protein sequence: CASREGASGEQYV.

The CDR3 sequence: CASSVRGHGTEAFF. Here the CDR3 DNA reads TGTGCCAGCAGTGTCAGGGGGCACGGCACTGAAGCTTTCTTT. The chain joins TRBV27 to TRBJ1-1; 8 nucleotides line up with TRBD1. V was pared by 5 bases and J by 4 bases, with 6 bases of the junction left unmatched. CDR1 is MNHEY, CDR2 SMNVEV, per germline (reference sequence). The CDR3 covers 14 residues.

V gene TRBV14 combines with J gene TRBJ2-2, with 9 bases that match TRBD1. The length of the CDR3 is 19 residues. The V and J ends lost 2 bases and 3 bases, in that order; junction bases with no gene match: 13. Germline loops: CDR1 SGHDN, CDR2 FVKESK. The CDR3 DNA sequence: TGTGCCAGCAGCCAAATCCCGGGACAGGGAAGTGTTCACACCGGGGAGCTGTTTTTT. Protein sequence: CASSQIPGQGSVHTGELFF. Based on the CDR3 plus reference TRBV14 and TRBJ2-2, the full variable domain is EAGVTQFPSHSVIEKGQTVTLRCDPISGHDNLYWYRRVMGKEIKFLLHFVKESKQDESGMPNNRFLAERTGGTYSTLKVQPAELEDSGVYFCASSQIPGQGSVHTGELFFGEGSRLTVL.

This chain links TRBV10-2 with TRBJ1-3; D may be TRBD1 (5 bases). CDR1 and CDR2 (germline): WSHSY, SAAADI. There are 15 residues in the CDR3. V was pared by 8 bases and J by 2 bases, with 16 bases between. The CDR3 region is CASRSPGGAGNTIYF. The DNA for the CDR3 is TGCGCCAGCCGGAGTCCTGGGGGGGCTGGAAACACCATATATTTT.

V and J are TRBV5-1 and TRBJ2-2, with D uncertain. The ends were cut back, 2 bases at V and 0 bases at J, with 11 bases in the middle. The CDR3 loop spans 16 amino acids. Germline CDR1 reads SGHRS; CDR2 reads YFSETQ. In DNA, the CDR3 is TGCGCCAGCAGCTTTTCTGGCCAGACGAACACCGGGGAGCTGTTTTTT. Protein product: CASSFSGQTNTGELFF.

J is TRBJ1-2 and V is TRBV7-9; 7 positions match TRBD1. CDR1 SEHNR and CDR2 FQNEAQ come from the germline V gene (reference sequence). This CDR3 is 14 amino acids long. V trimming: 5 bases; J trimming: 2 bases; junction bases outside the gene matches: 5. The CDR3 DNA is TGTGCCAGCAGCGAGACAGGGAACAACTATGGCTACACCTTC. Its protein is CASSETGNNYGYTF.

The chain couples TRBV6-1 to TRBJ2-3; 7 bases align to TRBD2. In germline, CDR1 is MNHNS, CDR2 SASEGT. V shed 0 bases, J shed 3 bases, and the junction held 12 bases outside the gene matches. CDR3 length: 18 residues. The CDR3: CASSEAGGGSSTTDTQYF. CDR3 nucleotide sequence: TGTGCCAGCAGTGAAGCGGGAGGCGGGAGTTCAACTACAGATACGCAGTATTTT.

CDR3 sequence (DNA): TGTGCCAGCAGCTTAGGAATAAGGGAGGGCACTGAAGCTTTCTTT. Protein sequence: CASSLGIREGTEAFF. The V gene is TRBV11-3, the J gene TRBJ1-1; D unclear. The germline gives CDR1 SGHNT, CDR2 YENEEA. The CDR3 covers 15 residues. V was shortened by 1 base and J by 4 bases, with 13 bases between the two germline ends.

CDR3 protein: CASSHAGTAYEQYF. DNA for the CDR3: TGCGCCAGCAGCCATGCTGGGACAGCATACGAGCAGTACTTC. The chain carries TRBV4-1 and TRBJ2-7; TRBD1 agrees at 7 bases. CDR1 and CDR2 from the germline V gene are MGHRA and YSYEKL. The CDR3 sequence is 14 residues long. The trim removed 3 bases at V and 4 bases at J, leaving 6 bases unmatched.

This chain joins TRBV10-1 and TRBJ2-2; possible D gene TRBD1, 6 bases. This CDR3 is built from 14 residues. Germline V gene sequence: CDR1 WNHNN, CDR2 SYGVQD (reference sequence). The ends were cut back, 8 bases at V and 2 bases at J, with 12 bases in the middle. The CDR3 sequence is CASQGTINTGELFF. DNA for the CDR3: TGCGCCAGCCAGGGGACCATTAACACCGGGGAGCTGTTTTTT.

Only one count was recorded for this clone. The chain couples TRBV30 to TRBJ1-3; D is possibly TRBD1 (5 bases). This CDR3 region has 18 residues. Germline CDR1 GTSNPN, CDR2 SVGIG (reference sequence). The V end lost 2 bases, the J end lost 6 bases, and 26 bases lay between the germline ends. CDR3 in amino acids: CAWSTSLILGRYENTIYF. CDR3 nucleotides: TGTGCCTGGAGTACGTCCCTTATCTTGGGGCGCTACGAAAACACCATATATTTT.

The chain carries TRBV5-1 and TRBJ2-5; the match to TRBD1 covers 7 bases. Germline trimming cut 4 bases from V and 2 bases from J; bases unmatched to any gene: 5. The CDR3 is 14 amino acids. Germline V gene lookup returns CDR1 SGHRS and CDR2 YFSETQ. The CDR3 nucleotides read TGCGCCAGCAGCGGGGACAGTCCACAAGAGACCCAGTACTTC. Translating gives CASSGDSPQETQYF.

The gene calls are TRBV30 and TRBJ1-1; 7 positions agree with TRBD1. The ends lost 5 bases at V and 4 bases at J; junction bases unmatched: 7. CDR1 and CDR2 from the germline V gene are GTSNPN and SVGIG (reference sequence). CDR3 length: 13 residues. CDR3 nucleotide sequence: TGTGCCTGGGGGCGCGACAGGGCCACTGAAGCTTTCTTT. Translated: CAWGRDRATEAFF.

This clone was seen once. As DNA, the CDR3 is TGTGCCAGCAGCTTTTCGCGGGGGCTGGGGACTGAAGCTTTCTTT. Translated: CASSFSRGLGTEAFF. The J gene is TRBJ1-1, the V gene TRBV5-6; perhaps TRBD1 as D (6 bases). The germline gives CDR1 SGHDT, CDR2 YYEEEE. V was shortened by 2 bases and J by 5 bases, with 16 bases between the two germline ends. CDR3 length equals 15 residues.

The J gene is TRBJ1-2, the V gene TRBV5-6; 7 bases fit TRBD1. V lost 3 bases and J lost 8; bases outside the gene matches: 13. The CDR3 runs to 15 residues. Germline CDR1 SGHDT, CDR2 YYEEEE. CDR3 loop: CASSSQPGGTYGYTF. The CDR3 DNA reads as TGTGCCAGCAGCTCGCAACCAGGGGGGACCTACGGCTACACCTTC.

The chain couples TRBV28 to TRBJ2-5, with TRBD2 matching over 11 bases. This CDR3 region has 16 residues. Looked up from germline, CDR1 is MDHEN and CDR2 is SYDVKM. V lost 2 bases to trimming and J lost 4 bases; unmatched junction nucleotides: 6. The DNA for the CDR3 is TGTGCCAGCAGTTTAGCCCTAGCGGGAGGCCCAGAGACCCAGTACTTC. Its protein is CASSLALAGGPETQYF.

The CDR3 coding sequence is TGTGCCAGCAGCCCCACTCTCGGCCCCCCCTACAATGAGGGGCAGTTCTTC. Amino acids: CASSPTLGPPYNEGQFF. The chain has TRBV9 and TRBJ2-1; TRBD2 might be the D (5 bases). This CDR3 has 17 residues. The germline V and J ends were trimmed by 4 bases and 12 bases, with 29 bases remaining between them. Germline loops: CDR1 SGDLS, CDR2 YYNGEE.

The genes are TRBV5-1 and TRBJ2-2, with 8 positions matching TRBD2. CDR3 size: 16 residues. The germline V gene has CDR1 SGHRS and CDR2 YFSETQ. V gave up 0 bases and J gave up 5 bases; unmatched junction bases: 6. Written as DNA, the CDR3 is TGCGCCAGCAGCTTGGCCGTGAGCGGGAGAACCGGGGAGCTGTTTTTT. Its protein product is CASSLAVSGRTGELFF.

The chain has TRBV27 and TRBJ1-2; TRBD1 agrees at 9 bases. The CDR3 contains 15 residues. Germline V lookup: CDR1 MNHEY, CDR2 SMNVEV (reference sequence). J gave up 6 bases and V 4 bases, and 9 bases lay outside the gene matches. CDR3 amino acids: CASSSQTTGGNGYTF. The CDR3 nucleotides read TGTGCCAGCAGTTCCCAGACGACAGGGGGTAATGGCTACACCTTC.

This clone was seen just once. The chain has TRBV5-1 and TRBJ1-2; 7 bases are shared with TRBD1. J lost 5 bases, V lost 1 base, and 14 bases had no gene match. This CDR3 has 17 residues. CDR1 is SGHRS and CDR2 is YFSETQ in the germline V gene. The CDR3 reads CASSLTTLRGRRYGYTF. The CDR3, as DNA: TGCGCCAGCAGCTTGACGACTCTAAGGGGGCGCCGGTATGGCTACACCTTC.

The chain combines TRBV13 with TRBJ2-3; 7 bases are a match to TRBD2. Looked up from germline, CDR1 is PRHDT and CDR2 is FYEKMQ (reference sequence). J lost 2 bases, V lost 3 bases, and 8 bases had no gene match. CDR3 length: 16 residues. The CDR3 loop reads CASSLNGGRHTDTQYF. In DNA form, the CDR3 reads TGTGCCAGCAGCTTGAACGGCGGGAGACACACAGATACGCAGTATTTT. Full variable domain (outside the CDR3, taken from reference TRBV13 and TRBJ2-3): AAGVIQSPRHLIKEKRETATLKCYPIPRHDTVYWYQQGPGQDPQFLISFYEKMQSDKGSIPDRFSAQQFSDYHSELNMSSLELGDSALYFCASSLNGGRHTDTQYFGPGTRLTVL.

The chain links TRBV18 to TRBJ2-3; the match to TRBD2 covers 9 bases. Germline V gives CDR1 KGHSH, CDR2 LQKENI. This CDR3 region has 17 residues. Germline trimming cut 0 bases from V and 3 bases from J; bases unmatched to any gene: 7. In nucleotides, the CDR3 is TGTGCCAGCTCACCACCGTCGACTAGCGGTGAGACAGATACGCAGTATTTT. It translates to CASSPPSTSGETDTQYF.

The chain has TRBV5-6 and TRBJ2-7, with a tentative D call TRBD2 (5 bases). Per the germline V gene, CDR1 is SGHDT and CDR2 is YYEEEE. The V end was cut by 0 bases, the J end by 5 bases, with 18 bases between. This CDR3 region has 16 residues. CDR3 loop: CASSLAVGYRDHEQYF. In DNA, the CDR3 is TGTGCCAGCAGCTTGGCTGTTGGCTATCGGGATCACGAGCAGTACTTC.

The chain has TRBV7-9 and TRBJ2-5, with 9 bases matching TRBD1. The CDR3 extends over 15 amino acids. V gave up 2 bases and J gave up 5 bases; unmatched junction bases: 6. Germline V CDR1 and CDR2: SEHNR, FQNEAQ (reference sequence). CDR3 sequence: CASSLRQGVKETQYF. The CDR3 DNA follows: TGTGCCAGCAGCTTACGACAGGGGGTTAAGGAGACCCAGTACTTC.

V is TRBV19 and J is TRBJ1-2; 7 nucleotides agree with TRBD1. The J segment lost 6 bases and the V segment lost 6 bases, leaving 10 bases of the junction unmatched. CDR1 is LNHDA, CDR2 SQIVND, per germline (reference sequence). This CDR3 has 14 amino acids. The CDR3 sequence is CASSPGGGGDGYTF. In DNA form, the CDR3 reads TGTGCCAGTAGCCCCGGTGGAGGGGGCGATGGCTACACCTTC.

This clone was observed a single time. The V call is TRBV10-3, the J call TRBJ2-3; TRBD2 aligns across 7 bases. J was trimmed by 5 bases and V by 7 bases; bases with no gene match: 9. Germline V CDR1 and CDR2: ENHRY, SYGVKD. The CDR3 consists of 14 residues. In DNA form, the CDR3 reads TGTGCCATCACCGGGGCGGGAGTGAGAGATACGCAGTATTTT. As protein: CAITGAGVRDTQYF.